Listed below are T cell receptor beta chains from one sample, sequenced in a study of cytomegalovirus exposure and HLA in healthy donors. Measured with immunoSEQ multiplex PCR; TCRdb has only the in-frame clones, and not every one. The sample holds approximately 69,000 clones, about 70% seen once. Sequenced: PBMCs. These receptors all come from a woman aged 25 to 39 in good health and CMV-seropositive. The CDR3 runs from the conserved cysteine through the conserved F or W. D genes are given only for firm matches.

j_call d_call v_call cdr3_nt cdr3_aa
TRBJ2-1 NA TRBV4-3 TGCGCCAGCAGCCAAGATATGAAAGCGACCAATGAGCAGTTCTTC CASSQDMKATNEQFF
TRBJ2-3 NA TRBV29-1 TGCAGCTTCTTAGAAAGCAATACGCAGTATTTT CSFLESNTQYF
TRBJ2-1 TRBD2 TRBV30 TGTGCCTGGACCAGACTAGCGGGAGAAGTTGATGAGCAGTTCTTC CAWTRLAGEVDEQFF
TRBJ2-7 NA TRBV27 TGTGCCAGCAGTCCGAAAGTCGGGTACGAGCAGTACTTC CASSPKVGYEQYF
TRBJ1-2 TRBD1 TRBV6-4 TGTGCCAGCAGGCAGGGGGCGAACTATGGCTACACCTTC CASRQGANYGYTF
TRBJ2-7 TRBD2 TRBV30 TGTGCCTGGAGTGGCGGGAGGGCCAACGAGCAGTACTTC CAWSGGRANEQYF
TRBJ1-2 NA TRBV5-4 TGTGCCAGCAGCCCACGGGAGGCAGTATTTGGCTACACCTTC CASSPREAVFGYTF
TRBJ2-7 TRBD2 TRBV29-1 TGCAGCGTTCTCGCGAGCGGGAGCGTGTACGAGCAGTACTTC CSVLASGSVYEQYF
TRBJ2-5 NA TRBV6-5 TGTGCCAGCAGCCCGGACAGACCACCCGAGACCCAGTACTTC CASSPDRPPETQYF
TRBJ2-3 NA TRBV28 TGTGCCAGCAGTTTGGGTAGCCGTGCAGATACGCAGTATTTT CASSLGSRADTQYF